Listed below are T cell receptor beta chains from one sample, sequenced in a study of blood T cell repertoires in COVID-19. This table comes from immunoSEQ multiplex PCR, and its TCRdb copy is limited to in-frame clones, with some not included. The sample contains more than 250,000 clones, around four fifths of which appear only once. Sequenced material: peripheral blood. These receptors came from a woman between 45 and 60 years old with acute or convalescent COVID-19. The CDR3 runs from the conserved cysteine through the conserved F or W. The D gene is left open where the match is weak. A row's size may be missing; if present it is once, few, many or a size class.

j_call	clone_size	d_call	v_call	cdr3_aa	cdr3_nt
TRBJ2-5	NA	TRBD2	TRBV15	CATSRDIPAGGSETQYF	TGTGCCACCAGCAGAGATATCCCAGCGGGGGGCTCGGAGACCCAGTACTTC
TRBJ2-4	NA	NA	TRBV5-1	CASSGGAGENIQYF	TGCGCCAGCAGCGGGGGAGCGGGCGAAAACATTCAGTACTTC
TRBJ2-2	NA	NA	TRBV11-2	CASSLQRLENTGELFF	TGTGCCAGCAGCCTTCAGCGCCTAGAGAACACCGGGGAGCTGTTTTTT
TRBJ2-3	NA	TRBD2	TRBV10-3	CAISAVAGEVDTQYF	TGTGCCATCAGTGCCGTGGCGGGAGAAGTAGATACGCAGTATTTT
TRBJ2-1	NA	NA	TRBV7-2	CASSLLAAEQFF	TGTGCCAGCAGCTTACTAGCTGCTGAGCAGTTCTTC
TRBJ1-1	NA	NA	TRBV25-1	CASEPRGQINTEAFF	TGTGCCAGCGAGCCACGAGGACAGATAAACACTGAAGCTTTCTTT
TRBJ1-3	few	NA	TRBV7-2	CASSLASQVGNTIYF	TGTGCCAGCAGCTTAGCTTCCCAGGTCGGAAACACCATATATTTT
TRBJ1-2	NA	TRBD1	TRBV9	CASSAQTGYAGYTF	TGTGCCAGCAGCGCGCAGACAGGGTACGCTGGCTACACCTTC
TRBJ1-6	once	NA	TRBV21-1	CASSKEDRPKNSPLHF	TGTGCCAGCAGCAAAGAGGACAGACCTAAAAATTCACCCCTCCACTTT
TRBJ1-3	NA	NA	TRBV9	CASSAPDSSSGNTIYF	TGTGCCAGCAGCGCCCCGGACAGCTCTTCTGGAAACACCATATATTTT
TRBJ1-6	few	TRBD1	TRBV19	CASSRDRDNSPLHF	TGTGCCAGTAGCAGGGACAGGGATAATTCACCCCTCCACTTT
TRBJ1-2	NA	NA	TRBV6-5	CASRGPNYGYTF	TGTGCCAGCAGGGGGCCTAACTATGGCTACACCTTC
TRBJ1-2	NA	NA	TRBV9	CASSVVSGGPHGYTF	TGTGCCAGCAGCGTAGTTTCGGGGGGGCCCCATGGCTACACCTTC
TRBJ1-2	NA	NA	TRBV5-4	CASSLLGARGGYTF	TGTGCCAGCAGCTTATTGGGGGCGCGAGGAGGCTACACCTTC
TRBJ2-2	NA	NA	TRBV7-2	CASSLGGTGELFF	TGTGCCAGCAGCTTGGGCGGGACCGGGGAGCTGTTTTTT
TRBJ2-7	NA	TRBD2	TRBV19	CASSMGLASYEQYF	TGTGCCAGTAGTATGGGACTAGCGAGCTACGAGCAGTACTTC
TRBJ1-3	NA	NA	TRBV10-3	CAISPNGGRNTIYF	TGTGCCATCAGTCCCAATGGGGGCAGAAACACCATATATTTT
TRBJ1-2	NA	TRBD1	TRBV7-3	CASSLNGDREGYTF	TGTGCCAGCAGCTTAAACGGGGACAGGGAAGGCTACACCTTC
TRBJ2-5	once	NA	TRBV5-1	CASSDPQGAETQYF	TGCGCCAGCAGCGACCCCCAGGGTGCCGAGACCCAGTACTTC
TRBJ1-6	NA	NA	TRBV7-9	CASSSQKSSSYNSPLHF	TGTGCCAGCAGTTCCCAAAAGTCGAGCTCCTATAATTCACCCCTCCACTTT
TRBJ1-1	NA	NA	TRBV2	CASSADRNTEAFF	TGTGCCAGCAGTGCCGACAGGAACACTGAAGCTTTCTTT
TRBJ1-3	NA	NA	TRBV7-9	CASSFRRDSGNTIYF	TGTGCCAGCAGCTTTAGGAGGGACTCTGGAAACACCATATATTTT
TRBJ2-2	NA	TRBD1	TRBV30	CAGRDRSNTGELFF	TGTGCCGGCCGGGACAGATCGAACACCGGGGAGCTGTTTTTT
TRBJ2-7	NA	NA	TRBV10-3	CAISQGPAVEQYF	TGTGCCATCAGTCAGGGGCCTGCGGTCGAGCAGTACTTC
TRBJ2-7	once	TRBD1	TRBV18	CASSRTNRGQGEQYF	TGTGCCAGCTCACGAACAAACAGGGGTCAAGGGGAGCAGTACTTC
TRBJ2-2	medium-sized	TRBD2	TRBV30	CAWSVSGSDTGELFF	TGTGCCTGGAGTGTAAGCGGGAGTGACACCGGGGAGCTGTTTTTT
TRBJ1-4	NA	TRBD1	TRBV2	CASTRTGVSEKLFF	TGTGCCAGCACCCGGACAGGGGTTAGTGAAAAACTGTTTTTT
TRBJ1-2	NA	NA	TRBV6-6	CASSPRGGDYGYTF	TGTGCCAGCAGTCCCCGAGGAGGGGACTATGGCTACACCTTC
TRBJ1-1	NA	NA	TRBV6-5	CASGYREGNTEAFF	TGTGCCAGCGGCTACAGGGAAGGGAACACTGAAGCTTTCTTT
TRBJ1-4	NA	NA	TRBV28	CASSLGGGEKLFF	TGTGCCAGCAGTTTGGGAGGGGGGGAAAAACTGTTTTTT
TRBJ2-2	once	NA	TRBV6-2/TRBV6-3	CASSLGGLNTGELFF	TGTGCCAGCAGCCTCGGAGGGCTGAACACCGGGGAGCTGTTTTTT
TRBJ1-2	NA	NA	TRBV9	CASSGLNYGYTF	TGTGCCAGCAGCGGTCTTAACTATGGCTACACCTTC
TRBJ2-5	NA	NA	TRBV18	CASSPSLTEKETQYF	TGTGCCAGCTCACCCTCCCTCACTGAGAAAGAGACCCAGTACTTC
TRBJ1-1	NA	TRBD1	TRBV7-2	CASSQGAGGWTEAFF	TGTGCCAGCAGCCAAGGGGCAGGGGGGTGGACTGAAGCTTTCTTT
TRBJ1-5	NA	NA	TRBV6-5	CATSRAGEGQPQHF	TGTGCCACTTCAAGAGCCGGGGAGGGCCAGCCCCAGCATTTT
TRBJ2-1	few	TRBD1	TRBV28	CASSTIRLYRTGNRNEQFF	TGTGCCAGCTCGACTATCCGATTATATAGGACAGGGAATCGCAATGAGCAGTTCTTC
TRBJ1-5	NA	TRBD1	TRBV6-1	CASSEGTGGQPQHF	TGTGCCAGCAGTGAAGGGACAGGGGGTCAGCCCCAGCATTTT
TRBJ1-1	NA	NA	TRBV3-1/TRBV3-2	CASSREGRNTEAFF	TGTGCCAGCAGCAGGGAGGGGCGGAACACTGAAGCTTTCTTT
TRBJ1-6	NA	TRBD1	TRBV6-5	CASSLQGDSYNSPLHF	TGTGCCAGCAGTTTACAGGGGGACTCCTATAATTCACCCCTCCACTTT
TRBJ2-1	NA	TRBD2	TRBV6-4	CASSEEAGAGSNEQFF	TGTGCCAGCAGCGAAGAAGCGGGAGCGGGGTCCAATGAGCAGTTCTTC
TRBJ1-6	NA	NA	TRBV7-2	CASSTDFNSPLHF	TGTGCCAGCAGCACCGACTTTAATTCACCCCTCCACTTT
TRBJ1-2	few	TRBD1	TRBV11-2	CASSFPQGARYGYTF	TGTGCCAGCAGCTTCCCTCAGGGGGCGCGGTATGGCTACACCTTC
TRBJ2-1	NA	TRBD2	TRBV29-1	CSAALTSGGYNEQFF	TGCAGCGCCGCACTAACTAGCGGGGGATACAATGAGCAGTTCTTC
TRBJ2-4	NA	TRBD1	TRBV6-5	CASSSTGTGGNIQYF	TGTGCCAGCAGCTCCACCGGGACAGGGGGCAACATTCAGTACTTC
TRBJ1-5	NA	NA	TRBV28	CASSLWGEAGNQPQHF	TGTGCCAGCAGTTTATGGGGGGAGGCAGGCAATCAGCCCCAGCATTTT
TRBJ2-3	once	NA	TRBV9	CASSRASGTDTQYF	TGTGCCAGCAGCCGCGCCAGCGGGACAGATACGCAGTATTTT
TRBJ1-3	NA	TRBD1	TRBV19	CASSTYRQGNTIYF	TGTGCCAGTAGTACCTATCGACAGGGGAACACCATATATTTT
TRBJ2-5	NA	TRBD2	TRBV3-1/TRBV3-2	CASSQDGSGGSETQYF	TGTGCCAGCAGCCAAGATGGTAGCGGGGGGTCGGAGACCCAGTACTTC